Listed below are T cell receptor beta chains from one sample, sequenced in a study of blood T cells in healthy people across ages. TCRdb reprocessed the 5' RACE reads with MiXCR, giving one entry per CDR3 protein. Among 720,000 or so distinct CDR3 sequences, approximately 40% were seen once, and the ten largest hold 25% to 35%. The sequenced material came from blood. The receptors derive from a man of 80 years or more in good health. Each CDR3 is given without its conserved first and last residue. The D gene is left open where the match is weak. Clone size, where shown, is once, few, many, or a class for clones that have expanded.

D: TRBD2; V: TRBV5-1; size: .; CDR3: ASSTGLAGAPGELF
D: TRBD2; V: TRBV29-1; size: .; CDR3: SVASGDLYNEQF
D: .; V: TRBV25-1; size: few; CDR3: ASSEAWGIEAQY
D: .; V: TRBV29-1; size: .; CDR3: SVEAPSENTEAF
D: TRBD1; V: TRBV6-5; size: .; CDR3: ASSYGTGRALSGYT
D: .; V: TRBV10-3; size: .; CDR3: AISEAGTGNEQF
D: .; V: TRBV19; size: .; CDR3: ASSRVRENTGELF
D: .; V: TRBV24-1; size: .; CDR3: ATSSRGNEQF
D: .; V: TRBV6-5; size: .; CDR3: ASCSGGADGYGYT
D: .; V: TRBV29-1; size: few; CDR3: SYDKGYNEQF
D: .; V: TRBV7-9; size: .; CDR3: ASSLAAEDTQY
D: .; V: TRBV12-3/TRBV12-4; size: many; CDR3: ASSSNRETQY
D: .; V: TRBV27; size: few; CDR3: ASSFGDKTYEQY
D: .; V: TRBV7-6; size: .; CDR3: ASSLRVGEQF
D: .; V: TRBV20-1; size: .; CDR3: SARHISSGANVLT
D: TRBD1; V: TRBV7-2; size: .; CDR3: ASSLALAGGGTQF
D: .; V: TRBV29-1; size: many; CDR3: SVSSQGQNEQF
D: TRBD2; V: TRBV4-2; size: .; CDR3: ASSPLYGGTSGTDTQY
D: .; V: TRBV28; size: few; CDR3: ASSFSQALKTQH
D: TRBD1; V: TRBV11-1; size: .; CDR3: ASRDPGGLDTQY
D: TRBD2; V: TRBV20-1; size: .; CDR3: SARVRTSGTSYEQY
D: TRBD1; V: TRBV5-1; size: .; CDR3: ASSSTGQDTGELF
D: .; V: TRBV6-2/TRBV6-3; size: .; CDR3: ASGRIAPEETQY
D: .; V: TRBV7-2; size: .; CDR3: ASSLDGVGYGYT
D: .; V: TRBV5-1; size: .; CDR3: ASSSTGAGAYEQY
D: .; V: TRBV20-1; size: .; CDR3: SAEGGSTNEKLF
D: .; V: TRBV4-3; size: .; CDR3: ASSQDGGGSYNSPLH
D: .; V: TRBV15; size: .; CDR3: ATSRVKGYEQC
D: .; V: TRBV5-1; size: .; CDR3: ASSLSASSTDTQY
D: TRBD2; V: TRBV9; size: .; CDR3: ASSLTSGSNRKTQY
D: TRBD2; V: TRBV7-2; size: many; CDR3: ASSSSGLAGGYTIQY
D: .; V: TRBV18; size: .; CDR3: ASSPSQGRPSNEQF
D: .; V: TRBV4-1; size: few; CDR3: ASSHPQRNQPQH
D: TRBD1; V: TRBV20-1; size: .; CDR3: SARGTGGTGELF
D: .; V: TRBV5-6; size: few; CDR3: ASSLSSGPDTQY
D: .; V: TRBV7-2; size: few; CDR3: ASRVLGSTDTQY
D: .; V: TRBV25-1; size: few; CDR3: ASSPMSGQQVNTGELF
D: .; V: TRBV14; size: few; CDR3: ASSQRRPIYNEQF
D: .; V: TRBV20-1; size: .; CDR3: SATQGGGAGETQY
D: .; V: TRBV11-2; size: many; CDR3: ASSPRAGALNEKLF
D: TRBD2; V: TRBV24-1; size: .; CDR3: ATSDHSGRRTYNEQF
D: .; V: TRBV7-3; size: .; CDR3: ASSFSSGRSTEQF
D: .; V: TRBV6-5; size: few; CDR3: ASSYSRRAIYGYT
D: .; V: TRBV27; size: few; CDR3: ASSRTLWDIQY
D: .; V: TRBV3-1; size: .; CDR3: ASSLGGSGNTIY
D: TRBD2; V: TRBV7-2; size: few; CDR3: ASRRLAGQGADTQY
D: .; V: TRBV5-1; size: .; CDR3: ASSGGRSSYNEQF
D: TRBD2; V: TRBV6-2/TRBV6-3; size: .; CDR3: ASLGTSGRSDTQY
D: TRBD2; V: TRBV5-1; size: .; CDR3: ASSPVAGGPIEQF
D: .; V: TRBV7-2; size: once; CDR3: ASSLADGNSYNEQY
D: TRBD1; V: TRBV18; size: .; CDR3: ASSLSQGMQTGYT
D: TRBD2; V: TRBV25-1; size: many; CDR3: ASSESVLAGGREQY
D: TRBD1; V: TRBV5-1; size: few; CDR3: ASSLEGTGKTQY
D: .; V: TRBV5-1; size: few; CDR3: ASSLEGQKTNEQF
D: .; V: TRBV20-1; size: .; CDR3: SARPPRLSTEAF
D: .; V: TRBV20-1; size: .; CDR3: SARGTGVVDTQY
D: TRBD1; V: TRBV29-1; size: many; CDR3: SVVGQGGANYGYT